This T cell receptor (beta chain) was recovered during a study of shared clonotypes between healthy human individuals. It was around 180 ng DNA, 31,000 or so T cell genomes, that sorted-subset replicate PCRs used. Produced via immunoSEQ multiplex PCR; TCRdb's table is partial and in-frame only. The sample consists of about 510,000 clones, 90% to 96% of them appearing once. This clonotype was obtained from a woman aged 25 to 45 in good health. Sample: naive CD4+ T cells sorted from blood. Indicated subset: CD45RA+ positively selected.

The DNA for the CDR3 is TGTGCCAGCAGCTTCGGGGAGGGGGCGCCCATGAACACTGAAGCTTTCTTT. Translated: CASSFGEGAPMNTEAFF. The chain is built from TRBV7-3 and TRBJ1-1; 7 bases align to TRBD1. Per the germline V gene, CDR1 is SGHTA and CDR2 is FQGTGA. V shed 3 bases, J shed 0 bases, and the junction held 10 bases outside the gene matches. The CDR3 has 17 residues.